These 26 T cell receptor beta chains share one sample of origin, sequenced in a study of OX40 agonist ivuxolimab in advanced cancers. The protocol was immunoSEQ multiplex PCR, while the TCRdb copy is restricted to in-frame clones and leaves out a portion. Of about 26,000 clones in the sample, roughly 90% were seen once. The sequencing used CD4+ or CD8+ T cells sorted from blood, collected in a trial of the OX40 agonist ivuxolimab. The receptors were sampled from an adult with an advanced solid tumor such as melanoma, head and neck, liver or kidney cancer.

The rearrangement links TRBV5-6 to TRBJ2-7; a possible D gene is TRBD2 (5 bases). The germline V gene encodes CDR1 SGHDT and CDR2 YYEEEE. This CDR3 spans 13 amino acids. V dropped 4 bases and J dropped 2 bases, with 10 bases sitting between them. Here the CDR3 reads CASSLDGTYEQYF. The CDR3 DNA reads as TGTGCCAGCAGCCTGGACGGGACCTACGAGCAGTACTTC.

The DNA for the CDR3 is TGTGCCAGCAGCTTAGGACAGGGTTTTTCTCTGTACGAGCAGTACTTC. Protein: CASSLGQGFSLYEQYF. J is TRBJ2-7 and V is TRBV5-6, with 8 positions matching TRBD1. The CDR3 is made up of 16 amino acids. J was trimmed by 4 bases and V by 2 bases; bases with no gene match: 11. Germline V CDR1 and CDR2: SGHDT, YYEEEE. The full variable domain, rest sourced from reference TRBV5-6 and TRBJ2-7, is DAGVTQSPTHLIKTRGQQVTLRCSPKSGHDTVSWYQQALGQGPQFIFQYYEEEERQRGNFPDRFSGHQFPNYSSELNVNALLLGDSALYLCASSLGQGFSLYEQYFGPGTRLTVT.

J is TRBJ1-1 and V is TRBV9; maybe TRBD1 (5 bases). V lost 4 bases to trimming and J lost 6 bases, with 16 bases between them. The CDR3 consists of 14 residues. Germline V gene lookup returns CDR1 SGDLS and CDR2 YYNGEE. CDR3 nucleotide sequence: TGTGCCAGCAGCCCCCGCGGGGGATCTCCTGAAGCTTTCTTT. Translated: CASSPRGGSPEAFF.

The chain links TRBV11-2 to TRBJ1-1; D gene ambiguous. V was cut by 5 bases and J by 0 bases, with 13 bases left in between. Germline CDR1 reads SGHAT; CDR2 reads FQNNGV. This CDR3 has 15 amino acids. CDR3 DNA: TGTGCCAGCAGCCCGCGTTGGGGAATGAACACTGAAGCTTTCTTT. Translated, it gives CASSPRWGMNTEAFF.

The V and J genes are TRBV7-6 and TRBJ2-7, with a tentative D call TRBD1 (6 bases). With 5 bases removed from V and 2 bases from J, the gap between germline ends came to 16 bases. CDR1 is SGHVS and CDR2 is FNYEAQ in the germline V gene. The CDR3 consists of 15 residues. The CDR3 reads CASSEGGQPAYEQYF. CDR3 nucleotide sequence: TGTGCCAGCAGCGAAGGAGGACAGCCGGCCTACGAGCAGTACTTC. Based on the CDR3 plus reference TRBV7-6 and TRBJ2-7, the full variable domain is GAGVSQSPRYKVTKRGQDVALRCDPISGHVSLYWYRQALGQGPEFLTYFNYEAQQDKSGLPNDRFSAERPEGSISTLTIQRTEQRDSAMYRCASSEGGQPAYEQYFGPGTRLTVT.

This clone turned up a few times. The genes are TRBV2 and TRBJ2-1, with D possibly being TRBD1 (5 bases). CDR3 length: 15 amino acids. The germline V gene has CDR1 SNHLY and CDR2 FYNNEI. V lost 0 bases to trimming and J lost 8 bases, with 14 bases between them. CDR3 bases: TGTGCCAGCAGTGAAGCCTGGGGCTTTAGCCATGAGCAGTTCTTC. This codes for CASSEAWGFSHEQFF.

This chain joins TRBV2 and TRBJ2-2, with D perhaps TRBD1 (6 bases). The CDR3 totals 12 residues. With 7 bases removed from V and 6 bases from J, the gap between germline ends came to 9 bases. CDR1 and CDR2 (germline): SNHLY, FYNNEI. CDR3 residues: CASTDRPGELFF. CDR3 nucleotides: TGTGCCAGCACAGACAGGCCCGGGGAGCTGTTTTTT.

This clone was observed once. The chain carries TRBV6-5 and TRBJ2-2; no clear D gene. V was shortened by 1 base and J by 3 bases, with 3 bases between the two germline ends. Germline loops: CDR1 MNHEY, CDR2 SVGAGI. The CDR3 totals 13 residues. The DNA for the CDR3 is TGTGCCAGCAGTTACTACCACACCGGGGAGCTGTTTTTT. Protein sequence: CASSYYHTGELFF.

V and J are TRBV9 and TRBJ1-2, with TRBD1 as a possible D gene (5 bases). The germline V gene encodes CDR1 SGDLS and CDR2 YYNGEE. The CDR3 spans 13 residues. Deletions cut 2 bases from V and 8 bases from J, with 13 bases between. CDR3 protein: CASSVGHREGYTF. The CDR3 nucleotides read TGTGCCAGCAGCGTTGGACACCGAGAGGGCTACACCTTC.

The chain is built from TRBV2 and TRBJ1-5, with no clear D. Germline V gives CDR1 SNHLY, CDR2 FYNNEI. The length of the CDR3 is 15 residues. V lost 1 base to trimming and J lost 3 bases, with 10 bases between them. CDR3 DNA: TGTGCCAGCAGTGAAGTCAGCGGAATCAATCAGCCCCAGCATTTT. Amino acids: CASSEVSGINQPQHF.

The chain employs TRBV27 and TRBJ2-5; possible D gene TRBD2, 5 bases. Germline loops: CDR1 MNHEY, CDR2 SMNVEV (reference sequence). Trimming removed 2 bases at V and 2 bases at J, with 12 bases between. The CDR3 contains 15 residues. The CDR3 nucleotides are TGTGCCAGCAGTTTACGACCCGGGATTCAAGAGACCCAGTACTTC. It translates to CASSLRPGIQETQYF.

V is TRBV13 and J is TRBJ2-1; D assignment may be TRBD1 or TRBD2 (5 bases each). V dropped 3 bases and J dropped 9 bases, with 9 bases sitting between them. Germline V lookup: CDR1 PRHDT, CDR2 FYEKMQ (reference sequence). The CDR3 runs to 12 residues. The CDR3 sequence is CASSLSGREQFF. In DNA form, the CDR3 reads TGTGCCAGCAGCTTGTCGGGGCGTGAGCAGTTCTTC.

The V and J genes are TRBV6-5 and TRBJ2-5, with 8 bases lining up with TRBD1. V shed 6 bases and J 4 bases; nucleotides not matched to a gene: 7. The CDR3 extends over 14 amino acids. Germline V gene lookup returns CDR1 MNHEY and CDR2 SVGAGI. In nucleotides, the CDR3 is TGTGCCAGCAGCCCTCGGACAGGGAGAGAGACCCAGTACTTC. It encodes CASSPRTGRETQYF.

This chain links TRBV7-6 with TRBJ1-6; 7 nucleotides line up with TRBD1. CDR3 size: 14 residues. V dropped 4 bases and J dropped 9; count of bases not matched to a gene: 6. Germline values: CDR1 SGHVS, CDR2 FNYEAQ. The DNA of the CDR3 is TGTGCCAGCAGCTACCAGGGGGGAGGTTCACCCCTCCACTTT. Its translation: CASSYQGGGSPLHF.

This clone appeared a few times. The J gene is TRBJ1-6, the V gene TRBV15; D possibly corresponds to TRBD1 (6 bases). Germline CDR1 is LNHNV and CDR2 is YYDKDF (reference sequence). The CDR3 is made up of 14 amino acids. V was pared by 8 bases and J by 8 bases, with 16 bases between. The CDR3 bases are TGTGCCACCCAGCAGGACAGCTCCTATTCACCCCTCCACTTT. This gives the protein CATQQDSSYSPLHF.

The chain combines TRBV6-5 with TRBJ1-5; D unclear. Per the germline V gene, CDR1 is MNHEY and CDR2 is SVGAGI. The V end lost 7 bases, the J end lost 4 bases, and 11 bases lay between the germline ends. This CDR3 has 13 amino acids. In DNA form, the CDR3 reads TGTGCCAGCACCGGCGGACTAAATCAGCCCCAGCATTTT. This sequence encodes CASTGGLNQPQHF.

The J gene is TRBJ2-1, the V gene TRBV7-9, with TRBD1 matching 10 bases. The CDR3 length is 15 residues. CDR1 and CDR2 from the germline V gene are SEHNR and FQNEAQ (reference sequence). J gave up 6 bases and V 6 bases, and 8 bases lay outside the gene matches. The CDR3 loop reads CASRYRGTGANEQFF. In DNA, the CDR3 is TGTGCCAGCAGGTACCGTGGGACAGGGGCCAATGAGCAGTTCTTC.

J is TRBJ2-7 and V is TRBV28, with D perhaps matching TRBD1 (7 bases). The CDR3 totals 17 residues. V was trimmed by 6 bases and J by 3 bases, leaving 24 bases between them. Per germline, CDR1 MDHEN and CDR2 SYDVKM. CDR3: CASRGRWGDSAIYEQYF. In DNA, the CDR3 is TGTGCCAGCAGGGGTCGGTGGGGGGACAGCGCGATCTACGAGCAGTACTTC.

CDR3 in amino acids: CASSFGSEDTQYF. CDR3 nucleotides: TGTGCCAGCAGTTTCGGTAGCGAGGATACGCAGTATTTT. The rearrangement uses TRBV27 and TRBJ2-3, with D maybe TRBD2 (5 bases). The CDR3 has 13 amino acids. Germline V CDR1 and CDR2: MNHEY, SMNVEV (reference sequence). V shed 3 bases and J shed 6 bases, with 10 bases lying between them.

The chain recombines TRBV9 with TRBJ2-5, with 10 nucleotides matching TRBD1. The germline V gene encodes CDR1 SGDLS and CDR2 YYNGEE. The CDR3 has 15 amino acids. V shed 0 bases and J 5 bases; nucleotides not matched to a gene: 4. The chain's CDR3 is CASSVAGTGAETQYF. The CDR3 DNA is TGTGCCAGCAGCGTAGCTGGGACAGGGGCCGAGACCCAGTACTTC.

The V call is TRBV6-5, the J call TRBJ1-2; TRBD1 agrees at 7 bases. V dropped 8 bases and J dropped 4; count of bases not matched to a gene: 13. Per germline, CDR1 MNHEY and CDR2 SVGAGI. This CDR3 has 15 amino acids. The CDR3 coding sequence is TGTGCCAGCGGAATCCACCGGGACAGACCCTATGGCTACACCTTC. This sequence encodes CASGIHRDRPYGYTF.

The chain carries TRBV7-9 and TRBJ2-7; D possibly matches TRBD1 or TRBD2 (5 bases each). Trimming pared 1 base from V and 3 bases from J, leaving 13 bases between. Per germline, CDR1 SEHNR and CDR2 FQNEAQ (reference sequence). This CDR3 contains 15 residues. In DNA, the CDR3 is TGTGCCAGCAGCTTAGAGAGGGGTTCTATCTACGAGCAGTACTTC. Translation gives CASSLERGSIYEQYF.

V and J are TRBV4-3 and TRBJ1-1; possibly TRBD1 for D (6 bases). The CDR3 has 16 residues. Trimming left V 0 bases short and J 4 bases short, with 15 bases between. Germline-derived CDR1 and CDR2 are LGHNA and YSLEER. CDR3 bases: TGCGCCAGCAGCCAAGATCTTAGGGGGGGAGGCACTGAAGCTTTCTTT. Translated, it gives CASSQDLRGGGTEAFF.

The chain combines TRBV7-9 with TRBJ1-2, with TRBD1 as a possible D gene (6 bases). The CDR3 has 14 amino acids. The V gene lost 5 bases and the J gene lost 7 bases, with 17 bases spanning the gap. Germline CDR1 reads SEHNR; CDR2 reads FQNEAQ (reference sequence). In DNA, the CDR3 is TGTGCCAGCAGCGCCCCCCAGGGGTTCGGTGGCTACACCTTC. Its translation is CASSAPQGFGGYTF.

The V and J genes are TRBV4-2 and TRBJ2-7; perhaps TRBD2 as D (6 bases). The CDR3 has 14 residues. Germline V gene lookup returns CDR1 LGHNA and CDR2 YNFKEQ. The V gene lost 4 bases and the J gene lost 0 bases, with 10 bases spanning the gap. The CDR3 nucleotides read TGTGCCAGCAGCCCCGGGAGCCTCTCCTACGAGCAGTACTTC. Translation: CASSPGSLSYEQYF.

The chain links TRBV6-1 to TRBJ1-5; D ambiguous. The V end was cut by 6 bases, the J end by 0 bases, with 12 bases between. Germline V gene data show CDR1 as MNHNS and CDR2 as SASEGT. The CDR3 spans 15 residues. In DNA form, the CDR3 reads TGTGCCAGCAGGGCAGCTTCCTATAGCAATCAGCCCCAGCATTTT. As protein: CASRAASYSNQPQHF.